A single sample gave rise to the 8 T cell receptor delta chains below, sequenced in a study of delta chains in infants with herpesvirus infections. Gamma-chain- and delta-chain-specific primers converted PBMC RNA into TCR cDNA. TCRdb re-called clones from the RT-PCR reads via CATT. Of several hundred delta-chain clones listed, 47% were seen once; the top ten hold around 30%. The sample here was peripheral blood, taken at time point 3 of longitudinal follow-up. The receptors were gathered from a human donor who was a Ugandan infant, either HIV-exposed or HIV-unexposed (not recorded which).

This clone appeared a single time. This DNA's translation and the protein TCRdb lists, from a much larger clone, do not match at residue 7, likely due to a read error; the protein shown is translated from the DNA. The CDR3 nucleotides are TGTGCCTGTGACTCCCTTCACCGGCTGGGGGATATATCCGATAAACTCATCTTT. Translated, it gives CACDSLHRLGDISDKLIF. This rearrangement joins TRDV2 to TRDJ1, with 10 nucleotides matching TRDD3. In germline, CDR1 is GEAIGNYY, CDR2 EKD. The CDR3 spans 18 residues. With V trimmed by 3 bases and J by 3 bases, 15 bases remained unmatched.

To note about this clone: This is likely an artifact of a read error, given a far larger clone one base away. This sample includes further DNA sequences coding for the same CDR3. The chain has TRDV1 and TRDJ1; 9 bases are a match to TRDD3. This CDR3 is built from 22 residues. CDR1 is TSWWSYY and CDR2 is QGS in the germline V gene. CDR3 protein: CALGPHSLWGIGKGFRADKLIF. CDR3 sequence (DNA): TGCGCTCTTGGGCCCCACTCGCTCTGGGGGATCGGAAAGGGGTTCCGGGCCGATAAACTCATCTTT.

This clone is labeled as large. The identical CDR3 is also encoded by other nucleotide sequences in the sample. CDR3 loop: CACDPSNLPLLGAAYTDKLIF. The CDR3 bases are TGTGCCTGTGACCCCTCCAACCTTCCTCTACTGGGGGCCGCGTACACCGATAAACTCATCTTT. V and J are TRDV2 and TRDJ1, with D perhaps TRDD3 (8 bases). The germline V gene has CDR1 GEAIGNYY and CDR2 EKD. The CDR3 totals 21 residues. V lost 3 bases and J lost 0, with 31 bases in between.

Remarks on this clone: A far more abundant clone sits one base away, making this likely a read error. Other nucleotide sequences in the sample specify the same CDR3. This chain links TRDV2 with TRDJ1, with D possibly TRDD3 on 5 matching bases. This CDR3 region has 15 residues. Germline-derived CDR1 and CDR2 are GEAIGNYY and EKD. CDR3 residues: CACDEWGPYTDKLIF. The CDR3 nucleotides read TGTGCCTGTGACGAGTGGGGTCCGTACACCGATAAGCTCATCTTT.

In the case of this clone: The translation of this DNA and the TCRdb protein of a much larger clone differ at residue 12, probably owing to a read error; the protein shown here is translated from the DNA. The rearrangement uses TRDV2 and TRDJ1, with TRDD3 identical over 9 bases. Germline V gene sequence: CDR1 GEAIGNYY, CDR2 EKD. J lost 3 bases, V lost 3 bases, and 13 bases had no gene match. The CDR3 has 17 amino acids. The CDR3: CACDWGTGGRDPDKLIF. The CDR3 DNA reads TGTGCCTGTGACTGGGGGACTGGGGGACGGGACCCCGATAAACTCATCTTT.

Remarks on this clone: This is likely an artifact of a read error, given a far larger clone one base away. This sequence joins TRDV1 and TRDJ1; 8 bases are shared with TRDD3. In germline, CDR1 is TSWWSYY, CDR2 QGS. The CDR3 runs to 21 residues. With 2 bases clipped from V and 0 bases from J, the junction kept 20 bases outside the gene matches. As DNA, the CDR3 is TGTGCTCTTGGGGAATCGGTTCTCAGTACTGGGGGCTATGCGTACACCGATAAACTCATCTTT. Its protein product is CALGESVLSTGGYAYTDKLIF.

By proportion, this clone is large (0.1 to 1%). Within the sample, other DNA sequences also encode this same CDR3. J is TRDJ1 and V is TRDV2; D ambiguous. This CDR3 region has 15 residues. The V gene's germline CDR1 is GEAIGNYY and CDR2 EKD. V lost 1 base and J 3 bases, leaving 14 bases between the germline ends. CDR3 in amino acids: CACDTVQERADKLIF. CDR3 nucleotides: TGTGCCTGTGACACGGTTCAGGAGAGGGCCGATAAACTCATCTTT.

A word on this clone: A read error is likely here: a far larger clone is one base away. The chain recombines TRDV1 with TRDJ1; D gene unclear. CDR1 TSWWSYY and CDR2 QGS come from the germline V gene. Trimming took 2 bases from V and 6 from J, leaving 25 bases between them. The CDR3 loop spans 18 amino acids. CDR3 nucleotide sequence: TGTGCTCTTGGGGAATTACGTGAGGGCCCCCGTAGGACCAATAAACTCATCTTT. Translating gives CALGELREGPRRTNKLIF.